The sequence of this TCR beta chain was determined in a study of blood T cell repertoires in COVID-19. About the research overall: T cells, B-cell-depleted T cells, or PBMCs provided the cDNA or gDNA that served as material.

Per the study methods: Counts of nucleated cells, estimated from reference gene primer amplification, were obtained. Method: immunoSEQ multiplex PCR; TCRdb's copy keeps in-frame clones and lacks some. Clonal size and the V and J genes are those of that table, whereas D and trimming came from the DNA. In the table there are approximately 100,000 clones, 87% of which are singletons. The length of the CDR3 is 15 residues. V gave up 5 bases and J gave up 3 bases, with 17 bases separating them. Germline CDR1 and CDR2: LNHDA and SQIVND (reference sequence). The receptor was isolated from a human donor in a cohort sampled during active COVID-19. J is TRBJ2-7 and V is TRBV19, with a tentative D call TRBD1 (6 bases). The source material was peripheral blood. DNA of the CDR3: TGTGCCAGTAGTCCCCGGCCAGGGGACGGCTACGAGCAGTACTTC. Amino acid sequence: CASSPRPGDGYEQYF. The full variable domain, completed using reference TRBV19 and TRBJ2-7, is DGGITQSPKYLFRKEGQNVTLSCEQNLNHDAMYWYRQDPGQGLRLIYYSQIVNDFQKGDIAEGYSVSREKKESFPLTVTSAQKNPTAFYLCASSPRPGDGYEQYFGPGTRLTVT.